What follows are 18 T cell receptor beta chains derived from one specimen sequenced in a study of immune evolution from preneoplasia to lung adenocarcinoma. TCRdb keeps only in-frame clones here, not all; method: immunoSEQ multiplex PCR. The table records about 7,400 clones, 70% to 80% of them present only once. The sample taken for sequencing was FFPE minimally invasive lung adenocarcinoma tissue. The receptors derive from a person aged 65-85 years with lung adenocarcinoma.

The chain employs TRBV10-1 and TRBJ2-2; D gene ambiguous. Trimming took 0 bases from V and 6 from J, leaving 5 bases between them. The CDR3 consists of 13 residues. CDR1 and CDR2 from the germline V gene are WNHNN and SYGVQD (reference sequence). The CDR3 reads CASSESGAGELFF. The CDR3 DNA reads as TGCGCCAGCAGTGAGTCGGGTGCCGGGGAGCTGTTTTTT.

The rearrangement uses TRBV19 and TRBJ2-6, with TRBD2 as a possible D gene (7 bases). The CDR3 totals 17 residues. V was clipped by 7 bases and J by 2 bases, with 18 bases between them. Per germline, CDR1 LNHDA and CDR2 SQIVND (reference sequence). The CDR3 DNA sequence: TGTGCCAGTACCCCCAGGCGGGGGCTTCCTGGGGCCAACGTCCTGACTTTC. It specifies CASTPRRGLPGANVLTF.

The chain has TRBV5-1 and TRBJ2-5; TRBD1 is a possible D gene (5 bases). The CDR3 covers 13 residues. Trimming pared 5 bases from V and 5 bases from J, leaving 13 bases between. The germline CDR1 and CDR2 sequences are SGHRS and YFSETQ. The chain's CDR3 is CASRIQGGETQYF. The CDR3 DNA sequence: TGCGCCAGCAGAATTCAGGGTGGCGAGACCCAGTACTTC.

The CDR3 reads CSVISNYGYTF. The CDR3 DNA follows: TGCAGCGTTATTTCTAACTATGGCTACACCTTC. The chain combines TRBV29-1 with TRBJ1-2; D gene ambiguous. Germline CDR1 SQVTM, CDR2 ANQGSEA. Trimming removed 5 bases at V and 0 bases at J, with 4 bases between. This CDR3 is 11 amino acids long.

V usage is TRBV18 and J usage is TRBJ2-1; 7 bases line up with TRBD1. CDR3 length equals 17 residues. In germline, CDR1 is KGHSH, CDR2 LQKENI. The CDR3 DNA sequence: TGTGCTCCCCAATGGCAGGGGGAAATCGTGGGGTACAATGAGCAGTTCTTC. Translated: CAPQWQGEIVGYNEQFF.

This clone has a single count. The chain recombines TRBV21-1 with TRBJ1-5. TRBV21-1 is a documented pseudogene. CDR3 length: 8 amino acids. CDR3 sequence reads: CASNPQHF. The CDR3 nucleotides read TGTGCCAGCAACCCCCAGCATTTT.

The chain carries TRBV5-1 and TRBJ1-4; 7 nucleotides line up with TRBD1. The CDR3 is 15 residues long. Losses at the gene ends were 1 base for V and 3 bases for J; bases not matched to a gene: 3. The V gene's germline CDR1 is SGHRS and CDR2 YFSETQ. The CDR3 reads CASSLTGTANEKLFF. For the CDR3, the DNA is TGCGCCAGCAGCTTGACCGGGACAGCTAATGAAAAACTGTTTTTT. The full variable domain, its missing parts supplied by reference TRBV5-1 and TRBJ1-4, is KAGVTQTPRYLIKTRGQQVTLSCSPISGHRSVSWYQQTPGQGLQFLFEYFSETQRNKGNFPGRFSGRQFSNSRSEMNVSTLELGDSALYLCASSLTGTANEKLFFGSGTQLSVL.

This chain connects TRBV28 to TRBJ1-6; perhaps TRBD1 as D (5 bases). Germline assignment: CDR1 MDHEN and CDR2 SYDVKM. Trimming pared 7 bases from V and 7 bases from J, leaving 11 bases between. CDR3 length equals 13 residues. The CDR3 DNA follows: TGTGCCAGCACAGGGTACCTCAATTCACCCCTCCACTTT. Its translation is CASTGYLNSPLHF.

The CDR3 DNA sequence: TGCAGCGGCAGTGGGGGACAGGGTAAGGGAGGTGGGACAGATACGCAGTATTTT. Encoded protein: CSGSGGQGKGGGTDTQYF. J is TRBJ2-3 and V is TRBV29-1; 9 nucleotides agree with TRBD1. The V and J ends lost 7 bases and 3 bases, in that order; junction bases with no gene match: 20. The CDR3 length is 18 residues. Germline values: CDR1 SQVTM, CDR2 ANQGSEA.

The rearrangement uses TRBV5-8 and TRBJ2-5, with TRBD1 matching 10 bases. The CDR3 is 14 amino acids. Germline trimming cut 6 bases from V and 5 bases from J; bases unmatched to any gene: 7. Germline V gene lookup returns CDR1 SGHTS and CDR2 YDEGEE. CDR3 amino acids: CASTRDRGTETQYF. In nucleotides, the CDR3 is TGTGCCAGCACCCGGGACAGGGGCACCGAGACCCAGTACTTC.

This clone was seen a single time. This chain connects TRBV5-1 to TRBJ1-1; D is unresolved. This CDR3 region has 14 residues. Germline CDR1 and CDR2: SGHRS and YFSETQ. The V gene lost 3 bases and the J gene lost 0 bases, with 9 bases spanning the gap. This CDR3 is CASSWDGMNTEAFF. CDR3 sequence (DNA): TGCGCCAGCAGCTGGGATGGAATGAACACTGAAGCTTTCTTT. The complete variable domain, with remaining parts taken from reference TRBV5-1 and TRBJ1-1, reads KAGVTQTPRYLIKTRGQQVTLSCSPISGHRSVSWYQQTPGQGLQFLFEYFSETQRNKGNFPGRFSGRQFSNSRSEMNVSTLELGDSALYLCASSWDGMNTEAFFGQGTRLTVV.

This clone has just a few counts. The chain has TRBV28 and TRBJ2-7; D is ambiguous. The CDR3 extends over 11 amino acids. Trimming cost V 5 bases and J 6 bases, with 8 bases left between them. Germline V gene lookup returns CDR1 MDHEN and CDR2 SYDVKM. DNA of the CDR3: TGTGCCAGCAGTCCTCGGTCCGAGCAGTACTTC. This sequence encodes CASSPRSEQYF. Variable domain in full (rest from reference TRBV28 and TRBJ2-7): DVKVTQSSRYLVKRTGEKVFLECVQDMDHENMFWYRQDPGLGLRLIYFSYDVKMKEKGDIPEGYSVSREKKERFSLILESASTNQTSMYLCASSPRSEQYFGPGTRLTVT.

The chain links TRBV7-3 to TRBJ2-7; 10 positions match TRBD1. This CDR3 region has 15 residues. CDR1 SGHTA and CDR2 FQGTGA come from the germline V gene. V lost 4 bases, J lost 1 base, and 4 bases stayed unmatched. For the CDR3, the DNA is TGTGCCAGCAGCTGGGACAGGGGAATTTCCTACGAGCAGTACTTC. It translates to CASSWDRGISYEQYF.

This sequence joins TRBV21-1 and TRBJ1-2. TRBV21-1 represents a pseudogene. The CDR3 extends over 14 amino acids. CDR3 in amino acids: CASSPRGAHYGYTF. The CDR3 bases are TGTGCCAGCAGCCCCCGGGGGGCTCACTATGGCTACACCTTC.

The chain uses TRBV18 and TRBJ2-3; no reliable D call. The CDR3 is 14 residues long. Between the trimmed V and J ends, which lost 2 bases and 4 bases, there was a span of 10 bases. Germline V gives CDR1 KGHSH, CDR2 LQKENI. This CDR3 reads CASSPVGYADTQYF. The CDR3 coding sequence is TGTGCCAGCTCACCAGTAGGGTACGCAGATACGCAGTATTTT. Using reference TRBV18 and TRBJ2-3 for the parts outside the CDR3, the full variable domain is NAGVMQNPRHLVRRRGQEARLRCSPMKGHSHVYWYRQLPEEGLKFMVYLQKENIIDESGMPKERFSAEFPKEGPSILRIQQVVRGDSAAYFCASSPVGYADTQYFGPGTRLTVL.

The chain carries TRBV30 and TRBJ2-1; D not certain. V was pared by 3 bases and J by 5 bases, with 11 bases between. This CDR3 region has 13 residues. Germline V gene data show CDR1 as GTSNPN and CDR2 as SVGIG (reference sequence). The CDR3 spells CAWSLGSHNEQFF. The DNA for the CDR3 is TGTGCCTGGAGCCTGGGGTCCCACAATGAGCAGTTCTTC.

The J gene is TRBJ2-7, the V gene TRBV5-3, with D maybe TRBD2 (5 bases). TRBV5-3 is an ORF; its function is uncertain. V was pared by 4 bases and J by 2 bases, with 13 bases between. This CDR3 has 14 amino acids. The chain's CDR3 is CARSLRTRTYEQYF. The CDR3 DNA follows: TGTGCCAGAAGCCTCCGGACTCGAACCTACGAGCAGTACTTC.

The chain combines TRBV9 with TRBJ1-3; tentatively, D is TRBD1 (6 bases). CDR3 length: 14 amino acids. V shed 6 bases and J shed 0 bases, with 10 bases lying between them. Germline CDR1 and CDR2: SGDLS and YYNGEE. CDR3 region: CASTGAVSGNTIYF. CDR3 sequence (DNA): TGTGCCAGCACAGGGGCGGTCTCTGGAAACACCATATATTTT.